The 14 T cell receptor beta chains presented below share a single source sample, sequenced in a study of early T cells in non-severe SARS-CoV-2 infection. A single record per CDR3 protein comes from TCRdb applying MiXCR to the 5' RACE reads. The sample lists approximately 35,000 distinct CDR3 sequences; approximately 7.1% were seen once. The sequencing here drew on whole blood, taken at baseline. These receptors all come from an adult who was a healthcare worker with PCR-confirmed SARS-CoV-2 infection or an uninfected control (not recorded which).

This chain connects TRBV29-1 to TRBJ2-1, with TRBD2 matching 11 bases. This CDR3 has 15 residues. After removal of 7 bases from V and 2 bases from J, the junction contained 7 bases not matched to a gene. Germline V gene data show CDR1 as SQVTM and CDR2 as ANQGSEA. The CDR3 DNA reads TGCAGCGGAAGGACTAGCGGGTTGGCCTACAATGAGCAGTTCTTC. Amino acid sequence: CSGRTSGLAYNEQFF.

This clonotype appeared many times. The chain uses TRBV3-1 and TRBJ1-1; D call uncertain. V lost 4 bases and J 0 bases, leaving 9 bases between the germline ends. Germline CDR1 is LGHDT and CDR2 is YNNKEL (reference sequence). The CDR3 loop spans 14 amino acids. This CDR3 reads CASSPRHVNTEAFF. DNA of the CDR3: TGTGCCAGCAGCCCGAGACACGTGAACACTGAAGCTTTCTTT.

This clonotype was recorded at least ten times. Here the CDR3 DNA reads TGTGCCAGCAGTGAAGGACAGGAGAACACTGAAGCTTTCTTT. It encodes CASSEGQENTEAFF. V usage is TRBV6-1 and J usage is TRBJ1-1; D possibly corresponds to TRBD1 (6 bases). Germline V gene sequence: CDR1 MNHNS, CDR2 SASEGT. This CDR3 is built from 14 residues. V lost 1 base and J 1 base, leaving 7 bases between the germline ends.

This clonotype showed up just a few times. The chain uses TRBV20-1 and TRBJ2-1; D is ambiguous. CDR1 is DFQATT and CDR2 is SNEGSKA in the germline V gene (reference sequence). This CDR3 comprises 13 residues. Trimming pared 5 bases from V and 6 bases from J, leaving 14 bases between. CDR3 amino acids: CSAPRLGINEQFF. The CDR3 DNA is TGCAGTGCTCCCCGGCTAGGCATCAATGAGCAGTTCTTC.

Many counts were recorded for this clonotype. The gene calls are TRBV6-1 and TRBJ2-2, with D tentatively TRBD2 (6 bases). V lost 8 bases and J lost 9, with 22 bases in between. The CDR3 loop spans 15 amino acids. Germline CDR1 MNHNS, CDR2 SASEGT. CDR3: CASGNRRALSWELFF. The CDR3 region has the DNA TGTGCCAGCGGGAATAGGAGGGCCTTGTCCTGGGAGCTGTTTTTT.

This clonotype came up many times. This chain joins TRBV7-2 and TRBJ2-5; either TRBD1 or TRBD2 may fit D (5 bases each). CDR1 and CDR2 (germline): SGHTA, FQGNSA. V shed 6 bases and J shed 4 bases, with 12 bases lying between them. The CDR3 contains 13 residues. The CDR3 reads CASRWGEGETQYF. The CDR3, as DNA: TGTGCCAGCAGATGGGGCGAGGGAGAGACCCAGTACTTC. The whole variable domain, remainder taken from reference TRBV7-2 and TRBJ2-5, is GAGVSQSPSNKVTEKGKDVELRCDPISGHTALYWYRQSLGQGLEFLIYFQGNSAPDKSGLPSDRFSAERTGGSVSTLTIQRTQQEDSAVYLCASRWGEGETQYFGPGTRLLVL.

This clonotype was recorded a few times. The V and J genes are TRBV18 and TRBJ1-2; possibly TRBD1 for D (5 bases). CDR3 size: 15 residues. Germline loops: CDR1 KGHSH, CDR2 LQKENI. Trimming left V 2 bases short and J 1 base short, with 11 bases between. The CDR3 region is CASSPVGDSNYGYTF. The DNA of the CDR3 is TGTGCCAGCTCACCAGTCGGAGACAGTAACTATGGCTACACCTTC.

The rearrangement links TRBV28 to TRBJ2-1; D possibly corresponds to TRBD1 (6 bases). The germline V gene has CDR1 MDHEN and CDR2 SYDVKM. The CDR3 loop spans 12 amino acids. Trimming removed 6 bases at V and 6 bases at J, with 9 bases between. DNA for the CDR3: TGTGCCAGCAGCCCGGACAGCAATGAGCAGTTCTTC. It translates to CASSPDSNEQFF.

There are a few counts of this clonotype. The chain combines TRBV4-3 with TRBJ1-5, with unresolved D. CDR3 size: 15 residues. The V end was cut by 1 base, the J end by 0 bases, with 7 bases between. The germline gives CDR1 LGHNA, CDR2 YSLEER. The chain's CDR3 is CASSQGWSSNQPQHF. The CDR3 DNA follows: TGCGCCAGCAGCCAAGGGTGGAGTAGCAATCAGCCCCAGCATTTT.

This clonotype was detected many times. This chain uses TRBV7-9 with TRBJ2-3; a weak D match, TRBD2 (6 bases). The CDR3 loop spans 17 amino acids. Germline CDR1 reads SEHNR; CDR2 reads FQNEAQ (reference sequence). Deletions cut 6 bases from V and 4 bases from J, with 23 bases between. CDR3 sequence reads: CASRHDLEQEGPDTQYF. The CDR3 DNA sequence: TGTGCCAGCAGACATGACCTTGAACAGGAGGGTCCAGATACGCAGTATTTT.

Many counts were recorded for this clonotype. This sequence joins TRBV10-3 and TRBJ1-3; TRBD1 might be the D (5 bases). The germline V gene has CDR1 ENHRY and CDR2 SYGVKD. The CDR3 sequence is 13 residues long. The V end was cut by 11 bases, the J end by 4 bases, with 15 bases between. The CDR3 loop is CAVKTGGGNTIYF. Here the CDR3 DNA reads TGTGCCGTAAAGACCGGGGGAGGAAACACCATATATTTT.

This clonotype showed up just a few times. The rearrangement links TRBV2 to TRBJ1-2; TRBD1 might be the D (5 bases). Per the germline V gene, CDR1 is SNHLY and CDR2 is FYNNEI. The CDR3 is made up of 14 amino acids. V shed 2 bases and J shed 2 bases, with 9 bases lying between them. Here the CDR3 reads CASSERGKNYGYTF. The DNA of the CDR3 is TGTGCCAGCAGTGAACGGGGGAAAAACTATGGCTACACCTTC.

This rearrangement joins TRBV29-1 to TRBJ1-1; TRBD1 aligns across 9 bases. The CDR3 is 20 amino acids. V shed 0 bases and J 1 base; nucleotides not matched to a gene: 18. CDR1 and CDR2 from the germline V gene are SQVTM and ANQGSEA. CDR3 amino acids: CSVEENRGYDRGRKNTEAFF. The CDR3 coding sequence is TGCAGCGTTGAAGAAAATAGAGGTTACGACAGGGGGAGGAAGAACACTGAAGCTTTCTTT.

This clonotype was recorded at least ten times. This sequence joins TRBV28 and TRBJ1-5; 7 nucleotides align to TRBD1. Unmatched junction bases numbered 13, after V lost 11 bases and J lost 0 bases. CDR1 and CDR2 from the germline V gene are MDHEN and SYDVKM. This CDR3 is built from 16 residues. The CDR3 DNA follows: TGTGCCGGGGGGACAGCTATTCTGGCTAGCAATCAGCCCCAGCATTTT. It translates to CAGGTAILASNQPQHF.